The 2 T cell receptor beta chains below were found in one sample sequenced in a study of cytomegalovirus exposure and HLA in healthy donors. 60 Vbeta and 13 Jbeta primers were used in PCR. Profiled with immunoSEQ multiplex PCR; TCRdb holds only in-frame clones, not every one. The sample carries 100,000 to 150,000 clones, approximately 79% recorded once. Sequenced material: PBMCs. Every receptor here comes from a man aged 45-65 years in good health and CMV-seropositive.

The chain is built from TRBV5-5 and TRBJ2-7, with a weak D call TRBD2 (5 bases). The germline CDR1 and CDR2 sequences are SGHKS and YYEKEE (reference sequence). There are 14 residues in the CDR3. Trimming shortened V by 0 bases and J by 2 bases, and 9 bases separated the two germline ends. The CDR3 is CASSLGTRTYEQYF. CDR3 bases: TGTGCCAGCAGCTTGGGCACTAGGACCTACGAGCAGTACTTC.

This clone has more than one count but fewer than ten. This sequence joins TRBV5-4 and TRBJ2-3; D possibly corresponds to TRBD2 (7 bases). Deletions cut 2 bases from V and 4 bases from J, with 14 bases between. CDR1 is SGHNT and CDR2 is YYREEE in the germline V gene (reference sequence). This CDR3 contains 15 residues. CDR3 coding DNA: TGTGCCAGCAGCTTCGACGGGGGGCCTCCAGATACGCAGTATTTT. Its protein product is CASSFDGGPPDTQYF.